The clone carrying this TCR beta chain was seen ten or more times. The antigen remains undetermined. These data originate in a study of early T cells in non-severe SARS-CoV-2 infection. Across the study: Sequencing input comprised bulk RNA from unsorted whole blood; chain pairing was not available. Points from the study as a whole: Anti-spike CD8 responses were favored in VDJdb matching, and private and CD4 specificities were missed.

V lost 4 bases and J 5 bases, leaving 1 base between the germline ends. CDR3 length: 10 residues. Attachment of unique molecular identifiers was made to individual cDNA molecules. TCRdb itself ran the 5' RACE reads through MiXCR, one entry per CDR3 protein. This sample yields approximately 75,000 distinct CDR3 sequences, of which roughly 4.5% are seen a single time; about 3.6% belongs to the top ten. The chain joins TRBV5-3 to TRBJ1-5; no definite D call. TRBV5-3 is sorted into the ORF group, with uncertain function. The sequence derives from an adult who was a healthcare worker with PCR-confirmed SARS-CoV-2 infection or an uninfected control (not recorded which). The donor label of this sample is uncertain. The starting material was whole blood, obtained at baseline. This CDR3 is CARSDQPQHF. The CDR3 DNA follows: TGTGCCAGAAGCGATCAGCCCCAGCATTTT.